The source of this T cell receptor (beta chain) is a study of human T cells and chemical hapten exposure. This clonotype has only a few counts. V was trimmed by 1 base and J by 4 bases, leaving 13 bases between them. The CDR3 runs to 15 residues. CDR1 is KGHSH, CDR2 LQKENI, per germline. Specified time point: pre-sensitization, week 0. Treatment noted: therapeutic diphenylcyclopropenone sensitization with weekly scalp DPC. TCRdb itself ran the RACE reads through MiXCR, one entry per CDR3 protein. This repertoire shows approximately 370,000 distinct CDR3 sequences, around 5.5% found once; its top ten account for more than 8%.

The input for sequencing was whole blood, taken in connection with sensitization to the hapten diphenylcyclopropenone (DPC). The receptor was derived from a woman younger than 35 with alopecia areata. Some clones in this sample may be carry-over from other donors' samples. The chain joins TRBV18 to TRBJ1-1, with D hard to call. CDR3 sequence (DNA): TGTGCCAGCTCACCACATCCGGGGATGGGCACTGAAGCTTTCTTT. Residues: CASSPHPGMGTEAFF.